This TCR beta chain was sequenced in a study of a mutant IDH1 vaccine in newly diagnosed glioma. Study-level background: With temozolomide cycles, or 4-6 weeks after radiotherapy alone, vaccination was started. Patients previously underwent radiotherapy, temozolomide, or both, and most underwent both.

Stated time point: week 35, safety follow-up. Vaccinated patients received 300 ug of mutant IDH1 20-mer peptide per dose, with topical imiquimod. New WHO grade 3 or 4 astrocytomas that were IDH1-mutant and ATRX-lost had been found in donors. General study findings and limits: Altogether, about 93% of patients exhibited vaccine-induced immune responses.

This clone was picked up one time. Its antigen is not known. Produced via immunoSEQ multiplex PCR; TCRdb's table is partial and in-frame only. The sample includes tens of thousands of clones, 85% to 95% of them seen just once. This TCR was sampled from a man in his forties or fifties with glioma. The sample in question was PBMCs, obtained from a glioma patient whose treatment included an IDH1 peptide vaccine.

The CDR3, as DNA: TGTGCCAGCAGCCCGGATAGGACCCAGTACTTC. This codes for CASSPDRTQYF. The genes are TRBV6-6 and TRBJ2-5; D is uncertain. Germline assignment: CDR1 MNHNY and CDR2 SVGAGI (reference sequence). This CDR3 spans 11 amino acids. V dropped 6 bases and J dropped 7 bases, with 9 bases sitting between them.